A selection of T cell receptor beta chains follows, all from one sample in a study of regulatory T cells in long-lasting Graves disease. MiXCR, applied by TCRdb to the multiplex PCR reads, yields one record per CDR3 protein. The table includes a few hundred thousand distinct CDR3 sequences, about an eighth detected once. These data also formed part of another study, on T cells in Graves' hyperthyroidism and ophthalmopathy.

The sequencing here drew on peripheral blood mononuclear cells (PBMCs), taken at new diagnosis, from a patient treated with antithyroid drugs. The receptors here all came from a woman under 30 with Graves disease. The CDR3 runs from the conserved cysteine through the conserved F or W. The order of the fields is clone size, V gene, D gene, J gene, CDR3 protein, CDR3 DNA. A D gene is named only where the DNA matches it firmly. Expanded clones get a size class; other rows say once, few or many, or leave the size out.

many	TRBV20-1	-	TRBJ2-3	CSARDSRRPTDTQYF	TGCAGTGCTAGAGATAGCCGACGACCCACGGATACGCAGTATTTT
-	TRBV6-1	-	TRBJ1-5	CASSAGGGNQPQHF	TGTGCCAGCAGTGCCGGGGGAGGCAATCAGCCCCAGCATTTT
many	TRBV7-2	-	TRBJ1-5	CASSAGQSLNQPQHF	TGTGCCAGCAGCGCGGGCCAGAGTCTTAATCAGCCCCAGCATTTT
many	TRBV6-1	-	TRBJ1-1	CASKEVYGASREEAFF	TGTGCCAGCAAGGAAGTCTACGGGGCGTCGAGGGAGGAAGCTTTCTTT
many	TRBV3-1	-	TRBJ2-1	CASSQGPSLSPQYDSYNEQFF	TGTGCCAGCAGCCAAGGCCCCTCTCTTAGTCCCCAGTACGACTCCTACAATGAGCAGTTCTTC
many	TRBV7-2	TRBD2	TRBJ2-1	CASSSQSGLAGVEQFF	TGTGCCAGCAGCTCCCAAAGCGGACTAGCGGGGGTAGAGCAGTTCTTC
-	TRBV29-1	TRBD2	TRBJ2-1	CSVPRGNNEQFF	TGCAGCGTGCCGCGGGGGAACAATGAGCAGTTCTTC
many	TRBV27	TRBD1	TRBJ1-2	CASSPLVTGNYGYTF	TGTGCCAGCAGTCCGTTGGTGACAGGGAACTATGGCTACACCTTC
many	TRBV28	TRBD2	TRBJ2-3	CASSLSPPWASGGSTDTQYF	TGTGCCAGCAGTTTAAGCCCTCCGTGGGCTAGCGGGGGTTCCACAGATACGCAGTATTTT
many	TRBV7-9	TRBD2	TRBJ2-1	CASSPQSGTSGRGEQFF	TGTGCCAGCAGCCCACAGAGCGGGACTAGCGGGAGAGGTGAGCAGTTCTTC
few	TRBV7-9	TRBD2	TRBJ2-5	CASSLIPSGGQETQYF	TGTGCCAGCAGCTTAATCCCTAGCGGGGGCCAAGAGACCCAGTACTTC
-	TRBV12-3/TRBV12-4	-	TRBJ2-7	CASSLGQLYEQYF	TGTGCCAGCAGTTTAGGGCAGCTCTACGAGCAGTACTTC
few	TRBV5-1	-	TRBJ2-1	CASRPWAGLSYNEQFF	TGCGCCAGCAGGCCCTGGGCGGGACTTTCCTACAATGAGCAGTTCTTC
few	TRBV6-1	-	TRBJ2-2	CASSGLNTGELFF	TGTGCCAGCAGTGGGTTGAACACCGGGGAGCTGTTTTTT
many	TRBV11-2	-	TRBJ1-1	CASSLPGGNTEAFF	TGTGCCAGCAGCTTACCAGGCGGGAACACTGAAGCTTTCTTT
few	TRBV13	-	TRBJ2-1	CASTRAALRRRAYNEQFF	TGTGCCAGCACCCGGGCAGCTTTACGGCGGCGAGCCTACAATGAGCAGTTCTTC
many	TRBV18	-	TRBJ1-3	CASSPRKGSSGNTIYF	TGTGCCAGCTCACCAAGGAAGGGTAGTTCTGGAAACACCATATATTTT
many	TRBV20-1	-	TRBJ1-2	CSARGDGVMYGYTF	TGCAGTGCCCGGGGCGACGGAGTTATGTATGGCTACACCTTC
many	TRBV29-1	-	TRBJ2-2	CSVVTGTNTGELFF	TGCAGCGTCGTAACAGGCACGAACACCGGGGAGCTGTTTTTT
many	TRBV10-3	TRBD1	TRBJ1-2	CAISRLDRGNHGYTF	TGTGCCATCAGTAGATTAGACAGGGGAAACCATGGCTACACCTTC
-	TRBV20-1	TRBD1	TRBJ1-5	CSARGGQENQPQHF	TGCAGTGCTAGAGGTGGACAGGAAAATCAGCCCCAGCATTTT
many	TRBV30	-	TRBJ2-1	CAWSGGDYNEQFF	TGTGCCTGGAGTGGCGGGGATTACAATGAGCAATTCTTC
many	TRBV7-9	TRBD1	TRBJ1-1	CASSYTQGVGKAFF	TGTGCCAGCAGCTACACGCAGGGGGTGGGAAAAGCTTTCTTT
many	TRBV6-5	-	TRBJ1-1	CASSYQFWQRNQTHLNTEAFF	TGTGCCAGCAGTTACCAGTTCTGGCAGAGGAACCAAACCCATTTGAACACTGAAGCTTTCTTT
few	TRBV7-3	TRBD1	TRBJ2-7	CASSFTRDSLPYEQYF	TGTGCCAGCAGCTTCACAAGGGACAGCCTTCCCTACGAGCAGTACTTC
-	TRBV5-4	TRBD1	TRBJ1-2	CASSRETGAPKYGYTF	TGTGCCAGCAGCAGAGAGACAGGGGCTCCTAAGTATGGCTACACCTTC